This T cell receptor (beta chain) was sequenced during a study of shared clonotypes between healthy human individuals. Study-level background: With ages of 18 to 49, the donors were a couple of women and a few men. General study points: What naive subsets generally showed was a larger estimated richness than memory subsets showed. Incomplete sequencing of sorted subsets was indicated by rarefaction despite large depth.

Sequencing used immunoSEQ multiplex PCR; TCRdb keeps in-frame clones, though not all of them. The sample shows about 2.1 million clones, 80% to 95% of them seen only once. Germline values: CDR1 SGHNT, CDR2 YYREEE (reference sequence). This CDR3 comprises 16 residues. Deletions cut 0 bases from V and 2 bases from J, with 13 bases between. Naive CD8 populations comprised CD45RO-negative cells positively selected for CCR7, excluding terminally differentiated effector memory CD45RA+ cells. Of note for this clone: Its antigen remains unidentified.

The origin of this receptor is a young man in good health. Some clones in this sample may be carry-over from other donors' samples. V is TRBV5-4 and J is TRBJ2-3, with D unresolved. Sequences were obtained from naive CD8+ T cells from PBMCs. The CDR3 bases are TGTGCCAGCAGCTTGGAAGGGCAGTGGGCCACAGATACGCAGTATTTT. This sequence encodes CASSLEGQWATDTQYF.